The 28 T cell receptor beta chains listed next were all sequenced from one sample in a study of immune evolution from preneoplasia to lung adenocarcinoma. The method was immunoSEQ multiplex PCR; TCRdb's version includes in-frame clones alone and lacks a portion of them. The top ten hold 5.5% to 7.5% of the sample, which has thousands of clones, roughly 85% seen once. The material sequenced was FFPE minimally invasive lung adenocarcinoma tissue. Receptors originate from a person aged 65 to 85 with lung adenocarcinoma.

The V call is TRBV2, the J call TRBJ1-6; tentative D call: TRBD1 (6 bases). This CDR3 has 15 amino acids. The V and J ends lost 8 bases and 1 base respectively, with 12 bases between them. Germline V gives CDR1 SNHLY, CDR2 FYNNEI. CDR3: CASSSGASYNSPLHF. CDR3 nucleotides: TGTGCCAGCTCTTCGGGGGCATCCTATAATTCACCCCTCCACTTT. The variable domain in full, with the rest retrieved from reference TRBV2 and TRBJ1-6, is EPEVTQTPSHQVTQMGQEVILRCVPISNHLYFYWYRQILGQKVEFLVSFYNNEISEKSEIFDDQFSVERPDGSNFTLKIRSTKLEDSAMYFCASSSGASYNSPLHFGNGTRLTVT.

The chain employs TRBV5-1 and TRBJ1-2; the D is unclear. This CDR3 is built from 14 residues. With 0 bases removed from V and 0 bases from J, the gap between germline ends came to 6 bases. The germline V gene encodes CDR1 SGHRS and CDR2 YFSETQ. CDR3 sequence (DNA): TGCGCCAGCAGCTTGGGGGATTCTAACTATGGCTACACCTTC. Amino acids: CASSLGDSNYGYTF.

The CDR3 DNA is TGTGCCAGCAGCTTCGAATTGGGCAGCTCTGGAAACACCATATATTTT. As protein: CASSFELGSSGNTIYF. This chain joins TRBV5-6 and TRBJ1-3; D call uncertain. Between the trimmed V and J ends, which lost 2 bases and 0 bases, there was a span of 12 bases. Germline V gene sequence: CDR1 SGHDT, CDR2 YYEEEE. The CDR3 totals 16 residues.

The chain joins TRBV7-2 to TRBJ1-1; 7 nucleotides line up with TRBD1. The CDR3 is 13 residues long. V gave up 6 bases and J gave up 4 bases; unmatched junction bases: 5. Germline loops: CDR1 SGHTA, CDR2 FQGNSA. The CDR3 bases are TGTGCCAGCAGGCTAGCAGGGGGCACTGAAGCTTTCTTT. Translating gives CASRLAGGTEAFF.

The V call is TRBV28, the J call TRBJ2-7; no firm D call. V gave up 4 bases and J gave up 5 bases, with 12 bases separating them. The CDR3 covers 13 residues. Per germline, CDR1 MDHEN and CDR2 SYDVKM. The CDR3 loop is CASSSPSLDEQYF. DNA for the CDR3: TGTGCCAGCAGTTCCCCCTCGCTTGACGAGCAGTACTTC.

The chain links TRBV7-9 to TRBJ1-1, with no clear D. Trimming took off 3 bases at V and 0 bases at J, with 8 bases between the two ends. The germline gives CDR1 SEHNR, CDR2 FQNEAQ (reference sequence). The CDR3 contains 14 residues. The CDR3 coding sequence is TGTGCCAGCAGCTTCGGCAACATGAACACTGAAGCTTTCTTT. This translates into CASSFGNMNTEAFF.

The chain combines TRBV7-8 with TRBJ1-5; 9 bases fit TRBD1. J was trimmed by 5 bases and V by 4 bases; bases with no gene match: 3. This CDR3 is 14 amino acids long. Germline V CDR1 and CDR2: SGHVS, FQNEAQ. CDR3 nucleotides: TGTGCCAGCAGCTGGACAGGGGTGGATCAGCCCCAGCATTTT. Protein: CASSWTGVDQPQHF. Combining the CDR3 with reference TRBV7-8 and TRBJ1-5 gives the whole variable domain GAGVSQSPRYKVAKRGQDVALRCDPISGHVSLFWYQQALGQGPEFLTYFQNEAQLDKSGLPSDRFFAERPEGSVSTLKIQRTQQEDSAVYLCASSWTGVDQPQHFGDGTRLSIL.

This chain uses TRBV6-5 with TRBJ2-7; 8 bases are a match to TRBD1. The germline V gene encodes CDR1 MNHEY and CDR2 SVGAGI. This CDR3 comprises 16 residues. V was clipped by 1 base and J by 5 bases; unmatched bases: 10. CDR3 bases: TGTGCCAGCAGTTACTTAGGGCCCGGACAGGGCAACGAGCAGTACTTC. This gives the protein CASSYLGPGQGNEQYF.

The rearrangement links TRBV6-5 to TRBJ2-1; D is undetermined. Germline CDR1 MNHEY, CDR2 SVGAGI. There are 11 residues in the CDR3. The V end was cut by 7 bases, the J end by 3 bases, with 4 bases between. The CDR3 loop is CASTGYNEQFF. The CDR3 coding sequence is TGTGCCAGCACGGGCTACAATGAGCAGTTCTTC.

The chain has TRBV25-1 and TRBJ2-2, with D perhaps being TRBD1 or TRBD2 (5 bases each). CDR3 size: 15 residues. CDR1 and CDR2 (germline): MGHDK, SYGVNS. V was pared by 5 bases and J by 4 bases, with 14 bases between. CDR3 sequence reads: CASSQPGGLTGELFF. The CDR3 DNA follows: TGTGCCAGCAGTCAACCTGGGGGTCTCACCGGGGAGCTGTTTTTT. Full variable domain (missing parts from reference TRBV25-1 and TRBJ2-2): EADIYQTPRYLVIGTGKKITLECSQTMGHDKMYWYQQDPGMELHLIHYSYGVNSTEKGDLSSESTVSRIRTEHFPLTLESARPSHTSQYLCASSQPGGLTGELFFGEGSRLTVL.

This chain uses TRBV7-2 with TRBJ1-6; maybe TRBD1 (5 bases). V was clipped by 7 bases and J by 8 bases, with 9 bases between them. Germline CDR1 is SGHTA and CDR2 is FQGNSA. The length of the CDR3 is 12 residues. CDR3 residues: CASTWGDSPLHF. In DNA, the CDR3 is TGTGCCAGCACTTGGGGCGATTCACCCCTCCACTTT.

The J gene is TRBJ2-1, the V gene TRBV15; D tentatively fits TRBD1 or TRBD2 (5 bases each). Germline loops: CDR1 LNHNV, CDR2 YYDKDF (reference sequence). This CDR3 region has 13 residues. Deletions cut 9 bases from V and 6 bases from J, with 15 bases between. For the CDR3, the DNA is TGTGCCACGGGATTGAGGGACCCCAATGAGCAGTTCTTC. Protein sequence: CATGLRDPNEQFF.

V and J are TRBV7-2 and TRBJ2-7; possibly TRBD1 for D (5 bases). The CDR3 length is 12 residues. Germline CDR1 reads SGHTA; CDR2 reads FQGNSA. Trimming removed 4 bases from V and 3 bases from J, with 7 bases in between. CDR3: CASSSDIYEQYF. The CDR3 region has the DNA TGTGCCAGCAGCTCGGACATCTACGAGCAGTACTTC.

This clone was seen a single time. The chain combines TRBV11-1 with TRBJ1-6; 7 bases line up with TRBD1. This CDR3 spans 16 amino acids. With V trimmed by 5 bases and J by 12 bases, 16 bases remained unmatched. CDR1 is SGHAT, CDR2 FQDESV, per germline (reference sequence). CDR3 bases: TGTGCCAGCAGCGTAATCGACAGGGCTGGAAGGGTACCCCTCCACTTT. This sequence encodes CASSVIDRAGRVPLHF.

The V and J genes are TRBV5-1 and TRBJ1-6, with 9 bases identical to TRBD1. The trim removed 4 bases at V and 7 bases at J, leaving 6 bases unmatched. CDR1 and CDR2 from the germline V gene are SGHRS and YFSETQ. The CDR3 length is 15 residues. In nucleotides, the CDR3 is TGCGCCAGCAGCGCCGGGACAGGGTGGAATTCACCCCTCCACTTT. Translating gives CASSAGTGWNSPLHF.

J is TRBJ1-4 and V is TRBV7-9, with TRBD1 identical over 7 bases. The CDR3 runs to 15 residues. J gave up 7 bases and V 5 bases, and 10 bases lay outside the gene matches. The germline V gene has CDR1 SEHNR and CDR2 FQNEAQ (reference sequence). The CDR3 DNA is TGTGCCAGCAGCGCCAGACAGGGAATCGGTGAAAAACTGTTTTTT. As protein: CASSARQGIGEKLFF.

This chain uses TRBV5-6 with TRBJ1-1; the D is unclear. This CDR3 comprises 14 residues. Germline loops: CDR1 SGHDT, CDR2 YYEEEE. V was cut by 3 bases and J by 0 bases, with 9 bases left in between. The CDR3 reads CASSSDPMNTEAFF. The CDR3 bases are TGTGCCAGCAGCTCTGATCCAATGAACACTGAAGCTTTCTTT.

The chain employs TRBV9 and TRBJ1-2; 12 bases are a match to TRBD1. V was pared by 4 bases and J by 7 bases, with 5 bases of the junction left unmatched. Germline V gene lookup returns CDR1 SGDLS and CDR2 YYNGEE. This CDR3 is 14 amino acids long. CDR3 DNA sequence: TGTGCCAGCAGCCCCGGGACAGGGGGCCGTGGCTACACCTTC. Amino acids: CASSPGTGGRGYTF.

The V call is TRBV10-3, the J call TRBJ1-4; D gene unclear. Germline CDR1 ENHRY, CDR2 SYGVKD. The CDR3 length is 12 residues. V was cut by 10 bases and J by 2 bases, with 8 bases left in between. CDR3 amino acids: CATTPTNEKLFF. DNA of the CDR3: TGTGCCACGACACCGACTAATGAAAAACTGTTTTTT.

This sequence joins TRBV11-2 and TRBJ2-6; 9 positions match TRBD1. This CDR3 contains 18 residues. The junction had 9 bases not matched to a gene; V was cut back by 6 bases and J by 0 bases. Germline CDR1 reads SGHAT; CDR2 reads FQNNGV. Here the CDR3 DNA reads TGTGCCAGCAGTCCTGGACAGGGGACTGTCTCTGGGGCCAACGTCCTGACTTTC. Protein product: CASSPGQGTVSGANVLTF.

J is TRBJ1-2 and V is TRBV29-1; 12 bases map to TRBD1. Germline trimming cut 3 bases from V and 7 bases from J; bases unmatched to any gene: 6. Germline V lookup: CDR1 SQVTM, CDR2 ANQGSEA. CDR3 length: 14 residues. CDR3 nucleotides: TGCAGCGTTGACAGGGACAGGGGGCGAGGTGGCTACACCTTC. This gives the protein CSVDRDRGRGGYTF.

This clone has only a few counts. This chain uses TRBV28 with TRBJ1-1, with D tentatively TRBD1 (5 bases). Per germline, CDR1 MDHEN and CDR2 SYDVKM. Trimming stripped 6 bases from V and 7 bases from J, with 12 bases between. The CDR3 is 12 amino acids. This CDR3 reads CASSPLGGEAFF. Written as DNA, the CDR3 is TGTGCCAGCAGCCCTTTGGGGGGTGAAGCTTTCTTT.

This clone was picked up one time. The chain carries TRBV9 and TRBJ2-2; D unclear. Trimming pared 0 bases from V and 4 bases from J, leaving 7 bases between. The CDR3 has 14 residues. Germline-derived CDR1 and CDR2 are SGDLS and YYNGEE. The CDR3 region is CASSVDPITGELFF. In DNA form, the CDR3 reads TGTGCCAGCAGCGTAGACCCGATCACCGGGGAGCTGTTTTTT.

The chain is built from TRBV9 and TRBJ2-5, with D tentatively TRBD2 (7 bases). This CDR3 contains 14 residues. Germline loops: CDR1 SGDLS, CDR2 YYNGEE. The V end was cut by 0 bases, the J end by 4 bases, with 10 bases between. The CDR3 spells CASSVGGGRETQYF. The CDR3 DNA reads TGTGCCAGCAGCGTAGGGGGGGGGCGAGAGACCCAGTACTTC.

This clone was counted between two and nine times. The chain combines TRBV6-5 with TRBJ1-2, with 7 bases identical to TRBD1. The V gene end was trimmed by 4 bases and the J gene end by 4 bases; junction bases not matched to a gene: 6. Germline V gene sequence: CDR1 MNHEY, CDR2 SVGAGI. The CDR3 consists of 14 residues. Here the CDR3 reads CASSSDRSPYGYTF. In DNA form, the CDR3 reads TGTGCCAGCAGTTCGGACAGGTCGCCCTATGGCTACACCTTC.

V usage is TRBV7-6 and J usage is TRBJ2-1, with 15 bases aligning to TRBD2. Germline assignment: CDR1 SGHVS and CDR2 FNYEAQ. This CDR3 is built from 16 residues. V lost 3 bases to trimming and J lost 5 bases; unmatched junction nucleotides: 2. The CDR3 loop is CASSLWTSGGDNEQFF. CDR3 coding DNA: TGTGCCAGCAGCTTGTGGACTAGCGGGGGGGACAATGAGCAGTTCTTC.

The chain has TRBV7-9 and TRBJ1-1; tentative D call: TRBD1 (5 bases). CDR1 is SEHNR, CDR2 FQNEAQ, per germline (reference sequence). CDR3 length: 15 amino acids. Trimming shortened V by 3 bases and J by 1 base, and 12 bases separated the two germline ends. The DNA for the CDR3 is TGTGCCAGCAGCTTCCGAGGGACGGGGAACACTGAAGCTTTCTTT. It yields the protein CASSFRGTGNTEAFF.

This clone was detected once. J is TRBJ1-2 and V is TRBV2; TRBD1 might be the D (6 bases). V was trimmed by 3 bases and J by 4 bases, leaving 15 bases between them. This CDR3 has 15 amino acids. CDR1 and CDR2 from the germline V gene are SNHLY and FYNNEI. The CDR3 sequence: CASSEQSGGGYGYTF. CDR3 bases: TGTGCCAGCAGTGAGCAATCGGGGGGCGGCTATGGCTACACCTTC.